This is a list of T cell receptor beta chains from one sample in a study of CD8+ T cells in alopecia areata. Sequencing used immunoSEQ multiplex PCR; TCRdb keeps in-frame clones, though not all of them. The data show about 150,000 clones, more than 55% seen once. The material sequenced was CD8+ T cells sorted from blood. These receptors all come from a human donor in good health. Both conserved end residues are part of each CDR3. D genes are given only for firm matches. Clone sizes are given selectively: once, few, many, or a class where the clone is expanded.

abundance	v_gene	d_gene	j_gene	len	CDR3nt	CDR3aa
.	TRBV4-1	.	TRBJ2-7	14	TGCGCCAGCAGCCAAGTCCAGGGAGCCTACGAGCAGTACTTC	CASSQVQGAYEQYF
.	TRBV20-1	.	TRBJ2-3	11	TGCAGTGCTAGTGGAGCAGATACGCAGTATTTT	CSASGADTQYF
.	TRBV27	.	TRBJ2-7	12	TGTGCCAGCAGTTTTAAATTCCGGGAGCAGTACTTC	CASSFKFREQYF
once	TRBV27	.	TRBJ2-7	14	TGTGCCAGCAGTCAAAAAGGACAAACCTACGAGCAGTACTTC	CASSQKGQTYEQYF
.	TRBV10-2	TRBD2	TRBJ2-2	19	TGCGCCAGCATGAGCACTAGCGGGAGGGCGGAGTGGAACACCGGGGAGCTGTTTTTT	CASMSTSGRAEWNTGELFF
.	TRBV7-9	.	TRBJ2-1	14	TGTGCCAGCTCCGGAACTAGCCCTTACAATGAGCAGTTCTTC	CASSGTSPYNEQFF
.	TRBV28	.	TRBJ2-1	16	TGTGCCAGCAAGCTCCCCGGGGCAGGAGCGAGCAATGAGCAGTTCTTC	CASKLPGAGASNEQFF
.	TRBV28	.	TRBJ2-1	16	TGTGCCAGCAGGGGGGTCGGGACATACACCTACAATGAGCAGTTCTTC	CASRGVGTYTYNEQFF
few	TRBV27	.	TRBJ2-5	13	TGTGCCAGCACCTCTCCAGGGGAAGAGACCCAGTACTTC	CASTSPGEETQYF
.	TRBV7-9	.	TRBJ1-1	15	TGTGCCAGCAGCTTAAGTCAGGGACGTTACACTGAAGCTTTCTTT	CASSLSQGRYTEAFF
.	TRBV4-1	.	TRBJ2-7	12	TGCGCCAGCAGCCAACCTGGGGGGGAGCAGTACTTC	CASSQPGGEQYF
.	TRBV9	.	TRBJ2-5	17	TGTGCCAGCAGCGCTGGTGGGCTTGGGACATCACAAGAGACCCAGTACTTC	CASSAGGLGTSQETQYF
.	TRBV5-4	TRBD1	TRBJ2-3	15	TGTGCCAGCAGCGAAGAGGGACAGGGGGCAGATACGCAGTATTTT	CASSEEGQGADTQYF
.	TRBV14	.	TRBJ2-3	14	TGTGCCAGCAGCCGCCGTCCCTTCGGCGATACGCAGTATTTT	CASSRRPFGDTQYF
.	TRBV2	TRBD2	TRBJ2-1	13	TGTGCCAGCGTGGGAGGGCCTTGGGATGAGCAGTTCTTC	CASVGGPWDEQFF
.	TRBV15	TRBD1	TRBJ1-1	15	TGTGCCACCAGCAGAAAGACAGGGGTAAACACTGAAGCTTTCTTT	CATSRKTGVNTEAFF
.	TRBV15	TRBD2	TRBJ2-7	12	TGTGCCACCAGCCCAGCGGGGGGGGAGCAGTACTTC	CATSPAGGEQYF
once	TRBV9	.	TRBJ2-7	15	TGTGCCAGCAGCCAAACCGGGCTTCCATCCTACGAGCAGTACTTC	CASSQTGLPSYEQYF
.	TRBV25-1	TRBD2	TRBJ2-3	17	TGTGCCAGCAGTCGGATAACGACTAGCGGAATCACAGATACGCAGTATTTT	CASSRITTSGITDTQYF
.	TRBV5-6	.	TRBJ2-3	15	TGTGCCAGCAGCTTGGGGGGGCCCAGCACAGATACGCAGTATTTT	CASSLGGPSTDTQYF
.	TRBV27	.	TRBJ2-5	13	TGTGCCAGCAGTCCAGGATCACAAGGGACCCAGTACTTC	CASSPGSQGTQYF
few	TRBV28	TRBD2	TRBJ2-5	15	TGTGCCAGCAGTTTACGGGCTAGCGGTCAAGAGACCCAGTACTTC	CASSLRASGQETQYF
.	TRBV27	.	TRBJ2-4	15	TGTGCCAGCAGTGTCAGTGAGCTAGCCAAAAACATTCAGTACTTC	CASSVSELAKNIQYF
.	TRBV27	TRBD2	TRBJ2-7	15	TGTGCCAGCAGTTTATCGGCTAGCGGGAGCTACGAGCAGTACTTC	CASSLSASGSYEQYF
.	TRBV29-1	.	TRBJ2-3	14	TGCAGCGTACTACTGGGAATTCGTACAGATACGCAGTATTTT	CSVLLGIRTDTQYF
.	TRBV2	TRBD2	TRBJ2-4	15	TGTGCCAGCAGCGGACTAGCGGGGGCCAAAAACATTCAGTACTTC	CASSGLAGAKNIQYF
few	TRBV5-1	.	TRBJ2-5	11	TGCGCCAGCAGCCTCCGGGATATTCTGTACTTC	CASSLRDILYF
.	TRBV29-1	.	TRBJ1-2	11	TGCAGCGTTGAGGGAAGAAATGGCTACACCTTC	CSVEGRNGYTF
.	TRBV5-1	TRBD2	TRBJ2-1	14	TGCGCCAGCAGCTTAGCGGGGTGGGACAATGAGCAGTTCTTC	CASSLAGWDNEQFF
.	TRBV5-1	.	TRBJ2-7	14	TGCGCCAGCGCTCGGAGGGAGAGCTCCTACGAGCAGTACTTC	CASARRESSYEQYF
.	TRBV29-1	TRBD1	TRBJ2-6	18	TGCAGCGGGCCCGGCGATCCGGGACAGTTCTCTGGGGCCAACGTCCTGACTTTC	CSGPGDPGQFSGANVLTF
few	TRBV6-6	.	TRBJ2-1	16	TGTGCCAGCAGTTACTCAGACCAGGGGGGCTACAATGAGCAGTTCTTC	CASSYSDQGGYNEQFF